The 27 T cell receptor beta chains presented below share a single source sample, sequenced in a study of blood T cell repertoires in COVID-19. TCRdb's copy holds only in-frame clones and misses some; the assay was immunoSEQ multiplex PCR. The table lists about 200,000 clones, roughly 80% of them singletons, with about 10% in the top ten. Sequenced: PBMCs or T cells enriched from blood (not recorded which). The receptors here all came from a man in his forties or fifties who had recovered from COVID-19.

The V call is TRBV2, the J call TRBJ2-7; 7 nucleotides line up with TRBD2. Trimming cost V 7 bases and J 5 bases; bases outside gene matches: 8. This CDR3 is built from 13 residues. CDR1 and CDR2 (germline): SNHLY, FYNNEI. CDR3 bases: TGTGCCAGCACGGAGCAGGGAGGGAACGAGCAGTACGTC. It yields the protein CASTEQGGNEQYV.

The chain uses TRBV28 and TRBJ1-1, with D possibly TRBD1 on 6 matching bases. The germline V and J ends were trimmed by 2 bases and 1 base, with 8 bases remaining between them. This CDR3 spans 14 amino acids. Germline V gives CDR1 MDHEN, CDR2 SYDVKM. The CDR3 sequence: CASSLETGNTEAFF. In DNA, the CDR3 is TGTGCCAGCAGTTTAGAGACAGGGAACACTGAAGCTTTCTTT.

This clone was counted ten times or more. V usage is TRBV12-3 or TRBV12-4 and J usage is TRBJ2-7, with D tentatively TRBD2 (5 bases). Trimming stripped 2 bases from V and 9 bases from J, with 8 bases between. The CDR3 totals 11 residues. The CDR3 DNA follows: TGTGCCAGCAGTTTACGGGGTGGGCAGTACTTC. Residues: CASSLRGGQYF.

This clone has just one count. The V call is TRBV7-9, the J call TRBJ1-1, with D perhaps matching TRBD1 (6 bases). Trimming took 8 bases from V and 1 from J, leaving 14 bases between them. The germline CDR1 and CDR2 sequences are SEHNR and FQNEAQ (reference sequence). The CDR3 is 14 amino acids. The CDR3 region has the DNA TGTGCCAGCTTTAGGACAGCTCCGAACACTGAAGCTTTCTTT. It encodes CASFRTAPNTEAFF.

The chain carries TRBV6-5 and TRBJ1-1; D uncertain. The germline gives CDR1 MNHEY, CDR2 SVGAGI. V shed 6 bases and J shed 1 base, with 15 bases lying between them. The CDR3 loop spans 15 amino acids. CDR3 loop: CASSRLRRGNTEAFF. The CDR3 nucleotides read TGTGCCAGCAGCCGACTTAGGAGAGGGAACACTGAAGCTTTCTTT.

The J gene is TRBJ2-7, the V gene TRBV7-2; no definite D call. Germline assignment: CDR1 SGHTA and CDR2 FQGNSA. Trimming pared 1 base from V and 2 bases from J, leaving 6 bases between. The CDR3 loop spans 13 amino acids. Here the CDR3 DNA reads TGTGCCAGCAGCTTAGACCGCGCCTACGAGCAGTACGTC. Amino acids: CASSLDRAYEQYV.

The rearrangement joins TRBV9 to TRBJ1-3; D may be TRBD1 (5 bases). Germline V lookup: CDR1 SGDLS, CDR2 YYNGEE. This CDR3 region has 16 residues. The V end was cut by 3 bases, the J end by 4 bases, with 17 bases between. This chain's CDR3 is CASSDQVGGVGNTIYF. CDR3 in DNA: TGTGCCAGCAGCGACCAAGTCGGGGGTGTGGGAAACACCATATATTTT. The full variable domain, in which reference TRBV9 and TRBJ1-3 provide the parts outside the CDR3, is DSGVTQTPKHLITATGQRVTLRCSPRSGDLSVYWYQQSLDQGLQFLIQYYNGEERAKGNILERFSAQQFPDLHSELNLSSLELGDSALYFCASSDQVGGVGNTIYFGEGSWLTVV.

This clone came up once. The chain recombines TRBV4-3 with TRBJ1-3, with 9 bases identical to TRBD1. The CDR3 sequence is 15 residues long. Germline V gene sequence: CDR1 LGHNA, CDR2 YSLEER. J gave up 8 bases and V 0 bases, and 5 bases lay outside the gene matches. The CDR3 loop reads CASSQEGTGIYTIYF. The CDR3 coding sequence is TGCGCCAGCAGCCAAGAGGGGACAGGGATTTACACCATATATTTT.

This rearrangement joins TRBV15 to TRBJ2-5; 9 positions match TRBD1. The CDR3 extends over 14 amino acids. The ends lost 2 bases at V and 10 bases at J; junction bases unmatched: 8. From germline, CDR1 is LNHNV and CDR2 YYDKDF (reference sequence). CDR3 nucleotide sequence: TGTGCCACCAGCAGACGGGGACAGGGCGATCTCCAGTACTTC. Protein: CATSRRGQGDLQYF.

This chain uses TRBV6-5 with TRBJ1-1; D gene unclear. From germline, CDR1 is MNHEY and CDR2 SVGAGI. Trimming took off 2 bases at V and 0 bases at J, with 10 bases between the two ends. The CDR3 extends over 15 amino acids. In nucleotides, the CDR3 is TGTGCCAGCAGTTACAGCGGCTCTATGAACACTGAAGCTTTCTTT. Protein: CASSYSGSMNTEAFF.

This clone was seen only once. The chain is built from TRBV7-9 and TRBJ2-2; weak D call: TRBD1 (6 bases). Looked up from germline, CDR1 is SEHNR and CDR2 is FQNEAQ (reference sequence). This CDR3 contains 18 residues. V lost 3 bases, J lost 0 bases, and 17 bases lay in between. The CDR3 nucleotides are TGTGCCAGCAGCTTCCCTTGGACAGACATTACGAACACCGGGGAGCTGTTTTTT. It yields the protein CASSFPWTDITNTGELFF.

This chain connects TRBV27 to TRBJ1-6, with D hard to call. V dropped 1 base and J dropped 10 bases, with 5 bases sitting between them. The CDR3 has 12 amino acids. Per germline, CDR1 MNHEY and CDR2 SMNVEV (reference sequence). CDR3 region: CASSLWRSPLHF. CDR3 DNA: TGTGCCAGCAGTTTATGGCGGTCACCCCTCCACTTT.

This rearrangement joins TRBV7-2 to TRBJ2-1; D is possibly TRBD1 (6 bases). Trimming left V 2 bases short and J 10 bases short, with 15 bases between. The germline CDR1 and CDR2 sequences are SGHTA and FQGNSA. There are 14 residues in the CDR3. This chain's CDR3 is CASSLYQGTGEQFF. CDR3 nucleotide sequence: TGTGCCAGCAGCTTATACCAGGGGACGGGGGAGCAGTTCTTC.

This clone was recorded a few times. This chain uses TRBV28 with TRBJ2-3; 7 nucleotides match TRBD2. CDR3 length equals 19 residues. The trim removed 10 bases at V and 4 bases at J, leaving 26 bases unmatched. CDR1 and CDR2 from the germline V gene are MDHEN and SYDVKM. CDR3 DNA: TGTGCCACCGGCCGGAGGACGTACCTTAGGACTAGTGAGGCAGATACGCAGTATTTT. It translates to CATGRRTYLRTSEADTQYF.

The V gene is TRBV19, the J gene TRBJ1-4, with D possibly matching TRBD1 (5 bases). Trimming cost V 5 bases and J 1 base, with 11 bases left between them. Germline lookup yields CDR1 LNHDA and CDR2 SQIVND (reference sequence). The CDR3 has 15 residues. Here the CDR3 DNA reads TGTGCCAGTAGTTTCACGGGGGTAACTAATGAAAAACTGTTTTTT. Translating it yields CASSFTGVTNEKLFF. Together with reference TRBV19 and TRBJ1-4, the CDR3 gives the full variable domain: DGGITQSPKYLFRKEGQNVTLSCEQNLNHDAMYWYRQDPGQGLRLIYYSQIVNDFQKGDIAEGYSVSREKKESFPLTVTSAQKNPTAFYLCASSFTGVTNEKLFFGSGTQLSVL.

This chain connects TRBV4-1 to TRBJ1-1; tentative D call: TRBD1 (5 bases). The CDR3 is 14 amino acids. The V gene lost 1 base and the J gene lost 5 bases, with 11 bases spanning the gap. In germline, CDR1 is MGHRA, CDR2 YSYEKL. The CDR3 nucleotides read TGCGCCAGCAGCCAAGGCCGGGGGTGGACTGAAGCTTTCTTT. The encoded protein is CASSQGRGWTEAFF.

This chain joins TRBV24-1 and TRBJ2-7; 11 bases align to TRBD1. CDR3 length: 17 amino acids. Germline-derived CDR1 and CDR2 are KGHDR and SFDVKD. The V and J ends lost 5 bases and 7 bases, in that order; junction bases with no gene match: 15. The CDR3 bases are TGTGCCACCAGTGCGAACCCTGGACAGGGGGCATCGGGGGAGCAGTACTTC. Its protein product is CATSANPGQGASGEQYF.

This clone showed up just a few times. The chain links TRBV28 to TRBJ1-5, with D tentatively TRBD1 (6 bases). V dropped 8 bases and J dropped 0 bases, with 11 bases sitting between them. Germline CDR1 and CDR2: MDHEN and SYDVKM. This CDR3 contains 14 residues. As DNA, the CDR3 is TGTGCCAGCTCGACAGGACATAGCAATCAGCCCCAGCATTTT. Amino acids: CASSTGHSNQPQHF.

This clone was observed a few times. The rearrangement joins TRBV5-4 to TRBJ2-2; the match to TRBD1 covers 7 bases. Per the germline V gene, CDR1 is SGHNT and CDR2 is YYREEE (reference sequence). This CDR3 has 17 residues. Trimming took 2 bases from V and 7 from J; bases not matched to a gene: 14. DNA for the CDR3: TGTGCCAGCAGCTTTACCGGGACAGATACCCGTAACGGGGAGCTGTTTTTT. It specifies CASSFTGTDTRNGELFF.

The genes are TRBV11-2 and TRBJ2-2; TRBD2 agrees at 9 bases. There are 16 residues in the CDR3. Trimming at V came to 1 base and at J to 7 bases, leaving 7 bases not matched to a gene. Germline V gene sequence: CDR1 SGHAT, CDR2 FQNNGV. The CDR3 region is CASSLGAGTSRGELFF. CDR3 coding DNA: TGTGCCAGCAGCTTAGGAGCCGGGACTAGCCGCGGGGAGCTGTTTTTT.

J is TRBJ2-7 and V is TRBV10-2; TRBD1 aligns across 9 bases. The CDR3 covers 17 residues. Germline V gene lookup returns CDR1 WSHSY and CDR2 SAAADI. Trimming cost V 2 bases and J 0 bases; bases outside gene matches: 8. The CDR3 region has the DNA TGCGCCAGCAGTGAGGGCGTTTTGGGACAGGGCTCCTACGAGCAGTACTTC. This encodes CASSEGVLGQGSYEQYF.

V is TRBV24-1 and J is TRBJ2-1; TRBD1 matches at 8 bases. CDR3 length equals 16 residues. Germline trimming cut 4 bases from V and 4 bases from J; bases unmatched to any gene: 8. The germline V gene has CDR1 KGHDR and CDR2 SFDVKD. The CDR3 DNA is TGTGCCACCAGTGACAACGGACAGGGCCGATACAATGAGCAGTTCTTC. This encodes CATSDNGQGRYNEQFF.

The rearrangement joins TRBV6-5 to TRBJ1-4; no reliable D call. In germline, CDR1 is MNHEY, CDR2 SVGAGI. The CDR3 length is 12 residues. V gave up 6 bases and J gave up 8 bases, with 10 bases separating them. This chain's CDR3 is CASRYYVEKLFF. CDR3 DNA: TGTGCCAGCAGATATTATGTCGAAAAACTGTTTTTT.

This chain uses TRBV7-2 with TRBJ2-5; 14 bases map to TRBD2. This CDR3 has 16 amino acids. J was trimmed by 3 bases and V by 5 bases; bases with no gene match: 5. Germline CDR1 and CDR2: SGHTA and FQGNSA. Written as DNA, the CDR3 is TGTGCCAGCAGCCCACAGGGACTAGCGGGAGAAGAGACCCAGTACTTC. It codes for CASSPQGLAGEETQYF. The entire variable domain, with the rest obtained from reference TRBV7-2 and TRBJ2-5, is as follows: GAGVSQSPSNKVTEKGKDVELRCDPISGHTALYWYRQSLGQGLEFLIYFQGNSAPDKSGLPSDRFSAERTGGSVSTLTIQRTQQEDSAVYLCASSPQGLAGEETQYFGPGTRLLVL.

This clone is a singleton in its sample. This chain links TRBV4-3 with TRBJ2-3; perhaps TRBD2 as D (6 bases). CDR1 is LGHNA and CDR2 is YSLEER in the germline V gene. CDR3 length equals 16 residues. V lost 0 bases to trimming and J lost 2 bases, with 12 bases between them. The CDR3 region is CASSQEEGGITDTQYF. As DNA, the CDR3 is TGCGCCAGCAGCCAAGAGGAGGGCGGGATCACAGATACGCAGTATTTT.

The CDR3 DNA follows: TGTGCCAGTAGAGCGACAGGACGGGGAGATGGCTACACCTTC. Protein sequence: CASRATGRGDGYTF. This chain uses TRBV19 with TRBJ1-2; a possible D gene is TRBD1 (6 bases). In germline, CDR1 is LNHDA, CDR2 SQIVND (reference sequence). Deletions cut 6 bases from V and 6 bases from J, with 17 bases between. The CDR3 has 14 residues.

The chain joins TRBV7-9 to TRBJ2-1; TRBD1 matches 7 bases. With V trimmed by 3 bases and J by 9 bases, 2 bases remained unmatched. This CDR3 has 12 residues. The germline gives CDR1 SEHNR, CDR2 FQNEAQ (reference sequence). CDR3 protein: CASSLGQLEQFF. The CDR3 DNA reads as TGTGCCAGCAGCTTGGGACAGCTTGAGCAGTTCTTC.